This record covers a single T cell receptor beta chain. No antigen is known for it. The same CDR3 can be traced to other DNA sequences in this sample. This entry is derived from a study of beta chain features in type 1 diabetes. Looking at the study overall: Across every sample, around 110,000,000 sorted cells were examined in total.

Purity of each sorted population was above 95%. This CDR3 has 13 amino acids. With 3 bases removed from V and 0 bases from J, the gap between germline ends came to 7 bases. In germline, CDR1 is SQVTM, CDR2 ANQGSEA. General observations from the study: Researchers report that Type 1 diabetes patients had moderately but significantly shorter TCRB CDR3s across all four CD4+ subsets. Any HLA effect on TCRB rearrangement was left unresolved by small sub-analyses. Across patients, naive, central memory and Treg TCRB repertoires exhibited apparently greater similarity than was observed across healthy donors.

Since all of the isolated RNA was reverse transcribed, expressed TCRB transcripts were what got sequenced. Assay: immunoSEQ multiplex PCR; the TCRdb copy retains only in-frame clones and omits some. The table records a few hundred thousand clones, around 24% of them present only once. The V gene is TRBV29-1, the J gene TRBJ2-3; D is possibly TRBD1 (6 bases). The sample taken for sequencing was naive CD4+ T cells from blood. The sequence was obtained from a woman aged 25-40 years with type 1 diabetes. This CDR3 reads CSVEDSSTDTQYF. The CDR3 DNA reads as TGCAGCGTTGAGGACAGTAGCACAGATACGCAGTATTTT.